Listed below are T cell receptor beta chains from one sample, sequenced in a study of blood T cell repertoires in COVID-19. Assay: immunoSEQ multiplex PCR; the TCRdb copy retains only in-frame clones and omits some. The table includes around 18,000 clones, 70% to 90% detected once. Sequenced sample: peripheral blood. These TCRs come from a human donor in a cohort sampled during active COVID-19. Each CDR3 is given with its conserved first and last residue. The D gene is left open where the match is weak. Not every row has a clone size; where given, it reads once, few, many or a size class.

.,TRBV7-2,.,TRBJ1-1,CASSSRGGTNTEAFF,TGTGCCAGCAGCTCACGGGGAGGCACCAACACTGAAGCTTTCTTT
once,TRBV15,.,TRBJ1-3,CATSRETGFSGNTIYF,TGTGCCACCAGCAGAGAAACAGGATTCTCTGGAAACACCATATATTTT
.,TRBV4-1,.,TRBJ1-3,CASSQDPSFKPRGNTIYF,TGCGCCAGCAGCCAAGATCCCTCCTTCAAACCGCGTGGAAACACCATATATTTT
.,TRBV7-9,.,TRBJ1-5,CARSPSGRKDQPQHF,TGTGCCAGATCTCCGTCAGGGCGCAAGGATCAGCCCCAGCATTTT
once,TRBV5-1,TRBD1,TRBJ1-2,CASSSQGQGNGYTF,TGCGCCAGCAGCTCGCAGGGACAGGGCAATGGCTACACCTTC
once,TRBV9,.,TRBJ2-3,CASSVAVSTDTQYF,TGTGCCAGCAGCGTGGCGGTTAGCACAGATACGCAGTATTTT
.,TRBV9,.,TRBJ1-6,CASSPTSSYNSPLHF,TGTGCCAGCAGCCCAACAAGCTCCTATAATTCACCCCTCCACTTT
few,TRBV28,TRBD1,TRBJ1-5,CASTRRTGGHQPQHF,TGTGCCAGCACCCGACGGACAGGGGGACATCAGCCCCAGCATTTT
few,TRBV4-1,TRBD1,TRBJ1-3,CASSQGSGGLNSGNTIYF,TGCGCCAGCAGCCAAGGATCAGGGGGGCTAAACTCTGGAAACACCATATATTTT
.,TRBV2,.,TRBJ1-3,CASSEWGAGNTIYF,TGTGCCAGCAGTGAATGGGGCGCAGGAAACACCATATATTTT
.,TRBV19,TRBD1,TRBJ1-5,CASSIRGTVGNQPQHF,TGTGCCAGTAGTATTCGGGGGACAGTTGGCAATCAGCCCCAGCATTTT
.,TRBV11-2,TRBD1,TRBJ2-1,CASSLRNRGVNNEQFF,TGTGCCAGCAGCTTAAGGAACAGGGGGGTAAACAATGAGCAGTTCTTC
few,TRBV7-9,TRBD1,TRBJ1-1,CASSVNRGTNTEAFF,TGTGCCAGCAGCGTAAACAGGGGGACAAACACTGAAGCTTTCTTT
.,TRBV5-6,TRBD1,TRBJ1-2,CASSFGQGTGGTYGYTF,TGTGCCAGCAGCTTCGGTCAGGGGACAGGGGGTACCTATGGCTACACCTTC
.,TRBV19,.,TRBJ1-2,CASSMLQETGGYTF,TGTGCCAGTAGTATGCTACAGGAAACTGGAGGCTACACCTTC
.,TRBV30,.,TRBJ2-2,CAWSVGPRGTNTGELFF,TGTGCCTGGAGTGTAGGCCCCCGGGGTACGAACACCGGGGAGCTGTTTTTT
.,TRBV4-2,TRBD2,TRBJ2-7,CASSPERLAGTLGEQYF,TGTGCCAGCAGCCCCGAGAGGCTAGCGGGAACTTTGGGCGAGCAGTACTTC
.,TRBV28,.,TRBJ2-5,CASSRPWREETQYF,TGTGCCAGCAGCCGCCCCTGGAGGGAAGAGACCCAGTACTTC
.,TRBV7-2,.,TRBJ1-5,CASSLVPDSQPQHF,TGTGCCAGCAGCTTAGTTCCAGATTCTCAGCCCCAGCATTTT
.,TRBV3-1/TRBV3-2,TRBD1,TRBJ2-2,CASSQFPGTGGANTGELFF,TGTGCCAGCAGCCAATTCCCCGGGACAGGGGGCGCGAACACCGGGGAGCTGTTTTTT
.,TRBV5-6,TRBD2,TRBJ2-4,CASSLISGDKNIQYF,TGTGCCAGCAGCTTGATCAGCGGGGATAAAAACATTCAGTACTTC
.,TRBV4-3,TRBD1,TRBJ1-1,CASSQRQGAHTEAFF,TGCGCCAGCAGCCAGAGACAGGGTGCGCACACTGAAGCTTTCTTT